One T cell receptor (beta chain) is described in this entry. As yet, its antigen is unknown. The data stem from a study of siplizumab effects on memory and regulatory T cells. Study observations and caveats: A small minority of alloreactive clones were mapped to unstimulated subsets. A major contribution to the alloresponse seemed to be made by naive T cells, which seemed more diverse than memory cells.

Clones were read by immunoSEQ multiplex PCR, and TCRdb kept only the in-frame ones, dropping some. The sample has 100,000 or so clones, around 94% seen once. CDR1 and CDR2 (germline): KGHSH, LQKENI. This CDR3 region has 18 residues. Unmatched junction bases numbered 13, after V lost 0 bases and J lost 3 bases. The rearrangement uses TRBV18 and TRBJ1-1; 7 bases map to TRBD1. This TCR came from a human donor in good health. The material sequenced was non-Treg CD4+ T cells sorted from blood. CDR3 region: CASSPPYRVVQGDTEAFF. The CDR3 DNA reads TGTGCCAGCTCACCACCGTATCGTGTCGTGCAGGGGGACACTGAAGCTTTCTTT.